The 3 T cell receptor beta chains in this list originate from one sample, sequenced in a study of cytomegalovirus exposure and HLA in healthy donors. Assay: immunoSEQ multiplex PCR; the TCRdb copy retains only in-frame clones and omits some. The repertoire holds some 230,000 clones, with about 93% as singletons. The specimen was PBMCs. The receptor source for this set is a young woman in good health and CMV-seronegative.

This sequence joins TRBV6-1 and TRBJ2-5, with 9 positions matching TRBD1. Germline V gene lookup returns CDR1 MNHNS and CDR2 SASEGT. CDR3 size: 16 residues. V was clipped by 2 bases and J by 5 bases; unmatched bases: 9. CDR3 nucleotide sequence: TGTGCCAGCAGTGAATATTGGACAGGGGACGGGGAGACCCAGTACTTC. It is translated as CASSEYWTGDGETQYF.

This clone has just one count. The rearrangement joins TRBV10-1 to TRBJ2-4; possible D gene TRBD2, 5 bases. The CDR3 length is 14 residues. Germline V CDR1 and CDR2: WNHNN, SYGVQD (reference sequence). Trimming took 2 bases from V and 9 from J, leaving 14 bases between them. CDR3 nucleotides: TGCGCCAGCAGTGAGGGGTTTGAGGGAGCCATTCAGTACTTC. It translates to CASSEGFEGAIQYF.

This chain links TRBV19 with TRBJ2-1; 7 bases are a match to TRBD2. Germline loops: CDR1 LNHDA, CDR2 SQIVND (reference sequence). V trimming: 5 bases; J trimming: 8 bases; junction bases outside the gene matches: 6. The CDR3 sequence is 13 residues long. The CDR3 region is CASSPLAEDEQFF. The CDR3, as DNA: TGTGCCAGTAGTCCTCTAGCGGAAGATGAGCAGTTCTTC.